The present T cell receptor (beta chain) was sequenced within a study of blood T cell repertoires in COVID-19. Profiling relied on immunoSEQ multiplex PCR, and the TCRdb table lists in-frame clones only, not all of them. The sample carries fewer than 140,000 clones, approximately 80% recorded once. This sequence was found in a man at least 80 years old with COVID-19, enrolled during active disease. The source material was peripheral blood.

The CDR3 region is CASSYSIAGVRETQYF. CDR3 bases: TGTGCCAGCAGTTACTCGATTGCGGGAGTCCGGGAGACCCAGTACTTC. The rearrangement uses TRBV6-5 and TRBJ2-5; TRBD2 agrees at 7 bases. CDR1 and CDR2 (germline): MNHEY, SVGAGI. This CDR3 contains 16 residues. The J segment lost 5 bases and the V segment lost 0 bases, leaving 9 bases of the junction unmatched.